The entry that follows covers one T cell receptor beta chain sequence. Its antigen is unknown. The method was immunoSEQ multiplex PCR; TCRdb's version includes in-frame clones alone and lacks a portion of them. The sample records around 31,000 clones, around 92% being singletons. The data stem from a study of PD-1 blockade in classical Hodgkin lymphoma. Overall study results and limits: TCR diversity at baseline was reported to be reduced in newly diagnosed patients relative to healthy donors. Repertoires differed for reasons still undefined, possibly disease activity or prior therapy.

Between the trimmed V and J ends, which lost 3 bases and 7 bases, there was a span of 16 bases. CDR1 and CDR2 (germline): SGDLS, YYNGEE. This CDR3 has 14 residues. Time point in this sample: newly diagnosed, previously untreated cHL patient sample. CD4+ T cells were purified from thawed PBMCs by negative selection. Sequenced sample: CD4+ T cells from blood. The chain uses TRBV9 and TRBJ1-2, with a weak D call TRBD1 (6 bases). This sequence originates from a human donor with classical Hodgkin lymphoma. The CDR3 spells CASSGWDNYVGYTF. DNA for the CDR3: TGTGCCAGCAGCGGTTGGGACAACTATGTTGGCTACACCTTC.